Listed below are T cell receptor beta chains from one sample, sequenced in a study of Tregs in tolerant kidney transplant recipients. Some clones are missing from TCRdb's copy, which holds only in-frame ones; the method was immunoSEQ multiplex PCR. The table has fewer than 70,000 clones, around 80% seen once. Sequenced input: CD4+ T cells from blood. These receptors all stem from a human donor in good health. Each CDR3 is given with its conserved first and last residue. A D gene is named only where the DNA matches it firmly. The listing skips clone size in some rows; elsewhere it reads once, few, many or a size class.

CDR3 DNA,CDR3 protein,D gene,V gene,J gene,clone size
TGCGCCAGCAGCTTGCTAACAGGACCACAAGAGACCCAGTACTTC,CASSLLTGPQETQYF,-,TRBV5-1,TRBJ2-5,-
TGTGCCAGCAGCGTAGGGAATAGCGGGGGGGCCAAGTCGCGAGAGACCCAGTACTTC,CASSVGNSGGAKSRETQYF,TRBD2,TRBV9,TRBJ2-5,-
TGTGCCAGCAGCCCCGGACCACTAGCGGGCTCCTACAATGAGCAGTTCTTC,CASSPGPLAGSYNEQFF,TRBD2,TRBV5-6,TRBJ2-1,once
TGCAGTGCTAGAGGGGACAGGGGAGCTTTCTTT,CSARGDRGAFF,TRBD1,TRBV20-1,TRBJ1-1,-
TGTGCCAGCAGTGAACGGTTTCAGGTTTCAGATACGCAGTATTTT,CASSERFQVSDTQYF,-,TRBV6-1,TRBJ2-3,-
TGTGCCAGTAGTTCACGGGTAGACGGTGGCTACACCTTC,CASSSRVDGGYTF,-,TRBV19,TRBJ1-2,-
TGTGCCAGCACCGGTAGGTCGGGACCCCGCACAGATACGCAGTATTTT,CASTGRSGPRTDTQYF,-,TRBV11-2,TRBJ2-3,-
TGTGCCAGCTCACAGGACTTAGGGGCCGGGGAGCTGTTTTTT,CASSQDLGAGELFF,-,TRBV18,TRBJ2-2,-
TGTGCTAGTGGTTTGGGGGTGGGACGGCCCTACAATGAGCAGTTCTTC,CASGLGVGRPYNEQFF,-,TRBV12-5,TRBJ2-1,-
TGTGCCAGCGGTCGGAGCGATGGCACAGATACGCAGTATTTT,CASGRSDGTDTQYF,-,TRBV2,TRBJ2-3,-
TGTGCCAGCAGCCCCATTGGGACCGGGTTCCTGCCATTC,CASSPIGTGFLPF,-,TRBV2,TRBJ1-2,-
TGTGCCAGCAGCCCACAGGGTGGGGCCGGGGAGCTGTTTTTT,CASSPQGGAGELFF,-,TRBV11-3,TRBJ2-2,-
TGTGCCAGCAGCTTAGCTGGATATAGCAATCAGCCCCAGCATTTT,CASSLAGYSNQPQHF,-,TRBV7-2,TRBJ1-5,-
TGCAGCGTTTACCGGGGGGACACAGATACGCAATATTTT,CSVYRGDTDTQYF,-,TRBV29-1,TRBJ2-3,-
TGTGCCAGCAGTTTTCTTACCGGGGAGCTGTTTTTT,CASSFLTGELFF,-,TRBV27,TRBJ2-2,-
TGCGCCAGCAGCCTACTATTATTGGGAGATACGCAGTATTTT,CASSLLLLGDTQYF,-,TRBV4-1,TRBJ2-3,-
TGTGCCAGCAGCTTAGAAGCGGGGAGCGAGCAGTACTTC,CASSLEAGSEQYF,TRBD2,TRBV11-2,TRBJ2-7,few
TGTGCCAGCAGTTTGACAGGGAGGGACACTGAAGCTTTCTTT,CASSLTGRDTEAFF,TRBD1,TRBV28,TRBJ1-1,-
TGTGCCTGGACCAGGGGGGGGTTGGCTTTCTTT,CAWTRGGLAFF,TRBD1,TRBV30,TRBJ1-1,-
TGCGCCAGCAGCTTGGGTGTGGGACCTTCTGTCCTCAAGGGGACAGATACGCAGTATTTT,CASSLGVGPSVLKGTDTQYF,-,TRBV5-1,TRBJ2-3,-
TGTGCCAGTAGACTTTCGGCGTTAGCGAGAGAGACCCAGTACTTC,CASRLSALARETQYF,-,TRBV19,TRBJ2-5,-
TGCGCCAGCAGTGTTTGGCAGGGGGGTAACTATGGCTACACCTTC,CASSVWQGGNYGYTF,TRBD1,TRBV10-1,TRBJ1-2,-
TGCGCCAGCACTTACTCCGGGGAGGGAAAACTGTTTTTT,CASTYSGEGKLFF,-,TRBV10-2,TRBJ1-4,-
TGCAGCGTTGAAAGAGGGGCAGAGACCCAGTACTTC,CSVERGAETQYF,-,TRBV29-1,TRBJ2-5,-
TGTGCCAGCAGCTTATCGGAGACCCAGTACTTC,CASSLSETQYF,-,TRBV7-8,TRBJ2-5,-
TGTGCCACCAGCAGACAGGGCCACGAGCAGTACTTC,CATSRQGHEQYF,-,TRBV15,TRBJ2-7,-
TGTGCCAGCTCACCCTTCCGGGGACAGGGGACGGATGCAGATACGCAGTATTTT,CASSPFRGQGTDADTQYF,TRBD1,TRBV18,TRBJ2-3,-
TGCGCCAGCAGCTACCGGATGGCGAACACTGAAGCTTTCTTT,CASSYRMANTEAFF,-,TRBV5-1,TRBJ1-1,-
TGCGCCAGCAGCCAATGGCGAGCTTATGAGCAGTTCTTC,CASSQWRAYEQFF,-,TRBV4-3,TRBJ2-1,few
TGTGCCAGCAAAGGACAGGGAACCTACGAGCAGTACTTC,CASKGQGTYEQYF,TRBD1,TRBV11-3,TRBJ2-7,-
TGTGCCAGCAGTGAATCCGACAGGGGGTATGGCTACACCTTC,CASSESDRGYGYTF,TRBD1,TRBV6-1,TRBJ1-2,-
TGTGCCAGCAGTCCCTTAACGGGCCCCAATTCACCCCTCCACTTT,CASSPLTGPNSPLHF,-,TRBV2,TRBJ1-6,-
TGTGCCAGCAGTGGGACACACCTCCCTAACTATGGCTACACCTTC,CASSGTHLPNYGYTF,-,TRBV6-1,TRBJ1-2,-
TGTGCCAGTAGTAATCCAGGGATCTTCTATGGCTACACCTTC,CASSNPGIFYGYTF,-,TRBV19,TRBJ1-2,-
TGTGCCAGCAGCACCCGAGGACAGGGGACGGACACTGAAGCTTTCTTT,CASSTRGQGTDTEAFF,-,TRBV21-1,TRBJ1-1,-
TGTGCCAGCAGAGATAACCTCCTCGGGGGCACAGATACGCAGTATTTT,CASRDNLLGGTDTQYF,-,TRBV2,TRBJ2-3,-
TGTGCCAGCAGTAACCCCCTCATAGGCAGGATTTCTGGAAACACCATATATTTT,CASSNPLIGRISGNTIYF,-,TRBV28,TRBJ1-3,-
TGTGCCAGCACCCCGACAGGGGGCTCGTTCAACACTGAAGCTTTCTTT,CASTPTGGSFNTEAFF,TRBD1,TRBV6-6,TRBJ1-1,-
TGCGCCAGCAGTGAGTCGGACAGGGACATTGCTGAAGCTTTCTTT,CASSESDRDIAEAFF,TRBD1,TRBV10-1,TRBJ1-1,-
TGTGCCAGCAGTGACAGTTTTCCCCAAGAGACCCAGTACTTC,CASSDSFPQETQYF,-,TRBV25-1,TRBJ2-5,-
TGTGCCAGCAGCTCTATGACCGGGAAAGAGACCCAGTACTTC,CASSSMTGKETQYF,-,TRBV7-9,TRBJ2-5,-
TGTGCCAGTAGTAGAGGGACAGGGGGCGCGGACACTGAAGCTTTCTTT,CASSRGTGGADTEAFF,TRBD1,TRBV19,TRBJ1-1,few
TGTGCCAGCAGCGAGAGAAGAGGGACAGATACGCAGTATTTT,CASSERRGTDTQYF,-,TRBV5-4,TRBJ2-3,-
TGTGCCAGCAGCTTATTGTCACGGAGTACCACAGATACGCAGTATTTT,CASSLLSRSTTDTQYF,-,TRBV13,TRBJ2-3,-
TGTGCCAGCAGCTTGGGACAATATGGCTACACCTTC,CASSLGQYGYTF,-,TRBV5-5,TRBJ1-2,-
TGTGCCAGCAGGCCCGACCCCGGGAACACTGAAGCTTTCTTT,CASRPDPGNTEAFF,-,TRBV2,TRBJ1-1,-
TGTGCCAGTAGTTGGGGTTCGAAAGCTAACTATGGCTACACCTTC,CASSWGSKANYGYTF,-,TRBV19,TRBJ1-2,-